This TCR beta chain derives from a study of T cell repertoires in cytomegalovirus infection. Study at large: HLA-B-restricted CMV epitopes that are well studied were used alongside recently identified HLA-C-restricted ones. Both CMV infection and a matching HLA type were indicated by public TCR beta signatures.

A single record per CDR3 protein comes from TCRdb applying MiXCR to the reads. The sample shows about 500,000 distinct CDR3 sequences, 25% to 35% of them seen only once. Trimming shortened V by 5 bases and J by 5 bases, and 18 bases separated the two germline ends. The CDR3 has 16 residues. Germline V CDR1 and CDR2: MNHEY, SMNVEV (reference sequence). This clonotype has more than one count but fewer than ten. Its antigen remains unidentified. The receptor was derived from a human donor in good health (CMV status not recorded). Some clones in this sample may be carry-over from other donors' samples. The sequences come from cultured PBMCs, collected from culture after CMV antigen stimulation. The chain carries TRBV27 and TRBJ2-2; tentative D call: TRBD2 (6 bases). The CDR3 DNA follows: TGTGCCAGCAGTCCATTAGCGGTGGCTCCGACCGGGGAGCTGTTTTTT. It codes for CASSPLAVAPTGELFF.